The rows below give T cell receptor beta chains drawn from one sample of a study. TCRdb ran MiXCR on the 5' RACE reads and lists one entry per CDR3 protein. Of approximately 40,000 distinct CDR3 sequences in the sample, roughly 30% were seen once. The sample comprised tumor-infiltrating memory CD4+ T cells sorted from the breast tumor. The receptors were sampled from a female donor with breast cancer. CDR3s include the opening cysteine and the closing phenylalanine or tryptophan. A D gene is named only where the DNA matches it firmly. The size field is filled for only some rows; it gives once, few, many or a size class.

j_call,v_call,clone_size,d_call,cdr3_nt,cdr3_aa
TRBJ2-3,TRBV9,few,TRBD2,TGTGCCAGCCTCGGGGGGGCCCTCGATGAAGATACGCAGTATTTT,CASLGGALDEDTQYF
TRBJ2-7,TRBV5-6,.,TRBD1,TGTGCCAGCAGGACAGGGGGCAGACCCTACGAGCAGTACTTC,CASRTGGRPYEQYF
TRBJ2-1,TRBV20-1,.,TRBD2,TGCAGTGCTAGGCCGGGACTAGCCTCAGAACTGGGGGGCAATGAGCAGTTCTTC,CSARPGLASELGGNEQFF
TRBJ2-1,TRBV6-6,.,TRBD1,TGTGCCAGCAGCCACGGGACAGGGGGGAACAATGAGCAGTTCTTC,CASSHGTGGNNEQFF
TRBJ2-7,TRBV5-6,few,TRBD2,TGTGCCAGCAGCTTTCCGCAGGGGAGCGGGAGAGGATACGAGCAGTACTTC,CASSFPQGSGRGYEQYF
TRBJ2-7,TRBV7-8,few,.,TGTGCCAGCAGCTTATGGAGGGTAGGCGGGACAGCAAGCTCCTACGAGCAGTACTTC,CASSLWRVGGTASSYEQYF
TRBJ1-4,TRBV27,few,.,TGTGCCAGCAGTTTAATACCAGGGCGAACTAATGAAAAACTGTTTTTT,CASSLIPGRTNEKLFF
TRBJ2-5,TRBV9,.,.,TGTGCCAGCAGCCCTCAGACAGGATCGGTGGAGACCCAGTACTTC,CASSPQTGSVETQYF
TRBJ2-5,TRBV5-1,few,TRBD2,TGCGCCAGCTCCATTCAAGCGGGGGTAGGGGAGACCCAGTACTTC,CASSIQAGVGETQYF
TRBJ2-1,TRBV6-1,.,.,TGTGCCAGCAGCGAGATTGGGACGCCCCCTTACAATGAGCAGTTCTTC,CASSEIGTPPYNEQFF
TRBJ1-4,TRBV20-1,.,TRBD1,TGCAGTGCTGCAGGGGGAGCAACTAATGAAAAACTGTTTTTT,CSAAGGATNEKLFF
TRBJ1-1,TRBV7-9,.,.,TGTGCCAGCAGCCCTAGGACAAGTATAATGAACACTGAAGCTTTCTTT,CASSPRTSIMNTEAFF
TRBJ1-1,TRBV9,many,TRBD1,TGTGCCAGCAGCGTTGGACAGGGGGCGTCTACTGAAGCTTTCTTT,CASSVGQGASTEAFF
TRBJ2-1,TRBV5-1,.,TRBD2,TGCGCCAGCAGCTCCACTAGCGGGGACAATGAGCAGTTCTTC,CASSSTSGDNEQFF
TRBJ2-1,TRBV18,few,TRBD1,TGTGCCAGCTCGTCCGGGACAGGGGGCGCCGAGCAGTTCTTC,CASSSGTGGAEQFF